This entry lists 15 T cell receptor beta chains sequenced from one sample in a study of CD8+CD57+ T cells in acquired aplastic anemia. Patients sequenced had flow cytometry evidence of CD8+CD57+ cell expansion. Genomic DNA templated the TCR beta VDJ and CDR3 profiling. TCRdb re-called the reads with MiXCR, one entry per CDR3 protein. The data contain about 150,000 distinct CDR3 sequences, 45% to 50% of them singletons. The material sequenced was sorted CD4+, CD8+, or CD8+CD57+ T cells (not recorded which) from PBMCs. These receptors were taken from a human donor with aplastic anemia.

This clonotype was counted ten times or more. V gene TRBV9 combines with J gene TRBJ1-2; no firm D call. V lost 3 bases, J lost 3 bases, and 18 bases lay in between. CDR1 is SGDLS, CDR2 YYNGEE, per germline. CDR3 size: 16 residues. Written as DNA, the CDR3 is TGTGCCAGCAGCGCGCCGGGTCTTACCTCCGACTATGGCTACACCTTC. It codes for CASSAPGLTSDYGYTF. The whole variable domain, filled in from reference TRBV9 and TRBJ1-2, reads DSGVTQTPKHLITATGQRVTLRCSPRSGDLSVYWYQQSLDQGLQFLIQYYNGEERAKGNILERFSAQQFPDLHSELNLSSLELGDSALYFCASSAPGLTSDYGYTFGSGTRLTVV.

The chain has TRBV2 and TRBJ2-7, with D perhaps given as TRBD1 or TRBD2 (7 bases each). The CDR3 is made up of 14 amino acids. Germline-derived CDR1 and CDR2 are SNHLY and FYNNEI. V lost 9 bases and J lost 2, with 17 bases in between. This CDR3 reads CASVSGDRTYEQYF. The CDR3 region has the DNA TGTGCCAGTGTAAGCGGGGACAGAACCTACGAGCAGTACTTC.

This clonotype has only a few counts. The rearrangement links TRBV24-1 to TRBJ2-3, with D tentatively TRBD1 (6 bases). The germline V gene encodes CDR1 KGHDR and CDR2 SFDVKD. This CDR3 contains 14 residues. V lost 3 bases and J lost 4, with 10 bases in between. Here the CDR3 reads CATSDPYRADTQYF. The CDR3 DNA is TGTGCCACCAGTGATCCTTACAGGGCAGATACGCAGTATTTT.

This clonotype was seen at least ten times. The rearrangement uses TRBV5-6 and TRBJ2-7; TRBD1 is a possible D gene (6 bases). CDR1 and CDR2 from the germline V gene are SGHDT and YYEEEE. Deletions cut 2 bases from V and 2 bases from J, with 14 bases between. The CDR3 covers 15 residues. DNA for the CDR3: TGTGCCAGCAGCTTTGGTAGAGGGGGACCCTACGAGCAGTACTTC. Protein sequence: CASSFGRGGPYEQYF.

The V call is TRBV19, the J call TRBJ1-6; no firm D call. V lost 4 bases to trimming and J lost 15 bases, with 10 bases between them. The CDR3 spans 11 residues. Germline V gives CDR1 LNHDA, CDR2 SQIVND (reference sequence). The CDR3 bases are TGTGCCAGTAGTACGAGAGGACTCCTCCACTTT. It codes for CASSTRGLLHF.

This clonotype showed up many times. The chain carries TRBV7-6 and TRBJ2-4, with unresolved D. Looked up from germline, CDR1 is SGHVS and CDR2 is FNYEAQ. Trimming pared 3 bases from V and 6 bases from J, leaving 3 bases between. The CDR3 runs to 11 residues. CDR3 region: CASSFSNIQYF. The CDR3 DNA is TGTGCCAGCAGCTTCTCAAACATTCAGTACTTC.

The V gene is TRBV15, the J gene TRBJ1-3; D not certain. Trimming removed 8 bases from V and 1 base from J, with 9 bases in between. The CDR3 extends over 13 amino acids. Germline lookup yields CDR1 LNHNV and CDR2 YYDKDF (reference sequence). CDR3: CATRSPSGNTIYF. In nucleotides, the CDR3 is TGTGCCACCCGTAGCCCATCTGGAAACACCATATATTTT.

The chain employs TRBV11-1 and TRBJ2-1, with D possibly matching TRBD1 (6 bases). The CDR3 length is 16 residues. CDR1 is SGHAT and CDR2 is FQDESV in the germline V gene (reference sequence). The V end was cut by 3 bases, the J end by 3 bases, with 15 bases between. The DNA for the CDR3 is TGTGCCAGCAGCTTGACGGGGACACTTATCTACAATGAGCAGTTCTTC. Protein product: CASSLTGTLIYNEQFF.

V is TRBV24-1 and J is TRBJ2-3; TRBD2 matches at 8 bases. This CDR3 contains 16 residues. Germline V gene lookup returns CDR1 KGHDR and CDR2 SFDVKD. V shed 0 bases and J 1 base; nucleotides not matched to a gene: 2. As DNA, the CDR3 is TGTGCCACCAGTGATTTGCAGACTAGCGGCACAGATACGCAGTATTTT. The encoded protein is CATSDLQTSGTDTQYF.

This clonotype was detected a few times. This chain connects TRBV24-1 to TRBJ1-2; D unclear. The V gene's germline CDR1 is KGHDR and CDR2 SFDVKD. The germline V and J ends were trimmed by 3 bases and 6 bases, with 7 bases remaining between them. There are 12 residues in the CDR3. The DNA for the CDR3 is TGTGCCACCAGTGATCGTGGGGATGGCTACACCTTC. Its translation: CATSDRGDGYTF.

Many counts were recorded for this clonotype. A much larger clone lies one base from this, so it may be a read error. This chain uses TRBV29-1 with TRBJ2-7, with D possibly being TRBD1 (7 bases). Germline loops: CDR1 SQVTM, CDR2 ANQGSEA. The CDR3 is 14 residues long. V lost 4 bases and J 2 bases, leaving 15 bases between the germline ends. CDR3 in amino acids: CSVGPGDSPYEQYF. Here the CDR3 DNA reads TGCAGCGTTGGTCCGGGGGACAGCCCCTACGAGCAGTACTTC.

This clonotype appeared a few times. The V and J genes are TRBV29-1 and TRBJ1-6, with 7 bases matching TRBD1. Germline-derived CDR1 and CDR2 are SQVTM and ANQGSEA. Trimming cost V 4 bases and J 7 bases; bases outside gene matches: 4. The CDR3 runs to 13 residues. The CDR3 is CSVVTGENSPLHF. CDR3 nucleotide sequence: TGCAGCGTTGTAACAGGGGAGAATTCACCCCTCCACTTT.

The chain carries TRBV7-9 and TRBJ1-2, with no clear D. CDR1 SEHNR and CDR2 FQNEAQ come from the germline V gene (reference sequence). V shed 8 bases and J shed 5 bases, with 18 bases lying between them. This CDR3 is 14 amino acids long. The CDR3 loop reads CASFALGMGYGYTF. CDR3 nucleotides: TGTGCCAGCTTTGCTTTAGGGATGGGATATGGCTACACCTTC. Using reference TRBV7-9 and TRBJ1-2 for the parts outside the CDR3, the full variable domain is DTGVSQNPRHKITKRGQNVTFRCDPISEHNRLYWYRQTLGQGPEFLTYFQNEAQLEKSRLLSDRFSAERPKGSFSTLEIQRTEQGDSAMYLCASFALGMGYGYTFGSGTRLTVV.

The chain uses TRBV2 and TRBJ1-2; tentatively, D is TRBD1 (5 bases). Germline values: CDR1 SNHLY, CDR2 FYNNEI. Between the trimmed V and J ends, which lost 6 bases and 11 bases, there was a span of 16 bases. The CDR3 is 12 amino acids. In nucleotides, the CDR3 is TGTGCCAGCAGGCCGGGCAACCAGGGTTACACCTTC. Protein product: CASRPGNQGYTF.

This chain connects TRBV20-1 to TRBJ2-7, with 9 bases lining up with TRBD2. Trimming removed 0 bases from V and 6 bases from J; junction bases left unmatched: 6. Germline V gene sequence: CDR1 DFQATT, CDR2 SNEGSKA (reference sequence). The CDR3 totals 14 residues. This CDR3 reads CSARDSAGGSEQYF. The CDR3 DNA reads TGCAGTGCTAGAGATTCAGCGGGGGGCAGCGAGCAGTACTTC.